This T cell receptor beta chain was documented in a study of shared clonotypes between healthy human individuals. Deep level was the assay's run setting. Profiled with immunoSEQ multiplex PCR; TCRdb holds only in-frame clones, not every one. The sample consists of fewer than 550,000 clones, about 80% of them appearing once. V shed 5 bases and J shed 4 bases, with 18 bases lying between them. Germline V gene data show CDR1 as SEHNR and CDR2 as FQNEAQ (reference sequence). This CDR3 is built from 15 residues. The TCR originated in a middle-aged woman in good health. Some clones in this sample may be carry-over from other donors' samples. The V and J genes are TRBV7-9 and TRBJ2-7; a weak D match, TRBD2 (5 bases). The sequenced material came from PBMCs. CDR3 DNA sequence: TGTGCCAGCAGCCCCTACTGGACGGGGTCTTACGAGCAGTACTTC. It translates to CASSPYWTGSYEQYF.